These 11 T cell receptor beta chains came from one sample sequenced in a study of post-analysis software for immune sequencing data (dated by TCRdb to 2014 to 2015). On the study overall, not on this receptor specifically: Significantly higher frequencies in patients than in controls were found for roughly five TRBV segments, including TRBV5-6, TRBV5-1 and TRBV20-1.

The library was produced with PCR. Sequencing took place on an Illumina HiSeq 2500. To reduce PCR and sequencing biases, unique molecular identifiers were built into the TCR beta cDNA libraries. The public reads were reprocessed in TCRdb via fastp at Q25 and MiXCR, keeping in-frame beta chains. Rows are unified per CDR3 protein, each entry keeping the most common DNA and genes. This sample lists about 570,000 distinct CDR3 sequences; around a third were detected once. Roughly 6% of the sample goes to the ten largest clones. No antigen has been identified for these receptors. What was sequenced was blood. These receptors were collected from a girl aged 2-17 years with multiple sclerosis.

There are a few counts of this clonotype. V and J are TRBV4-2 and TRBJ2-6, with unresolved D. The CDR3 has 16 residues. Germline loops: CDR1 LGHNA, CDR2 YNFKEQ. V was cut by 0 bases and J by 0 bases, with 6 bases left in between. CDR3 region: CASSQDMSSGANVLTF. CDR3 in DNA: TGTGCCAGCAGCCAAGATATGAGCTCTGGGGCCAACGTCCTGACTTTC.

The chain couples TRBV28 to TRBJ2-5; D may be TRBD2 (5 bases). The CDR3 contains 15 residues. From germline, CDR1 is MDHEN and CDR2 SYDVKM. V lost 5 bases and J 4 bases, leaving 17 bases between the germline ends. CDR3 sequence reads: CASSKPGISGETQYF. CDR3 bases: TGTGCCAGCAGTAAACCCGGGATATCCGGAGAGACCCAGTACTTC. The whole variable domain, filled in from reference TRBV28 and TRBJ2-5, reads DVKVTQSSRYLVKRTGEKVFLECVQDMDHENMFWYRQDPGLGLRLIYFSYDVKMKEKGDIPEGYSVSREKKERFSLILESASTNQTSMYLCASSKPGISGETQYFGPGTRLLVL.

In this sample, this clonotype turned up a few times. This chain links TRBV7-9 with TRBJ2-5, with TRBD2 matching 15 bases. V lost 2 bases to trimming and J lost 5 bases; unmatched junction nucleotides: 15. The germline V gene encodes CDR1 SEHNR and CDR2 FQNEAQ (reference sequence). This CDR3 region has 20 residues. The DNA of the CDR3 is TGTGCCAGCAGCTTAAGTCCCGGGACTAGCGGGGGGCACCCTTGGGAGACCCAGTACTTC. Its protein is CASSLSPGTSGGHPWETQYF.

J is TRBJ2-1 and V is TRBV2; TRBD2 agrees at 9 bases. After removal of 6 bases from V and 3 bases from J, the junction contained 15 bases not matched to a gene. Per the germline V gene, CDR1 is SNHLY and CDR2 is FYNNEI. This CDR3 contains 18 residues. In nucleotides, the CDR3 is TGTGCCAGCAGACCACGGACATCAGCGGGGGGAGTCTACAATGAGCAGTTCTTC. Translated: CASRPRTSAGGVYNEQFF.

This clonotype was detected a few times. The CDR3 DNA reads as TGTGCCAGCAGCTCGCGCGCAGGACAATGGGACCAGTACTTC. This translates into CASSSRAGQWDQYF. J is TRBJ2-7 and V is TRBV7-2, with D perhaps given as TRBD1 or TRBD2 (5 bases each). Germline CDR1 SGHTA, CDR2 FQGNSA. With 4 bases removed from V and 10 bases from J, the gap between germline ends came to 20 bases. The length of the CDR3 is 14 residues.

The rearrangement joins TRBV20-1 to TRBJ2-7; D is possibly TRBD2 (7 bases). Trimming took 3 bases from V and 0 from J, leaving 15 bases between them. The CDR3 loop spans 15 amino acids. Germline V gene lookup returns CDR1 DFQATT and CDR2 SNEGSKA (reference sequence). The CDR3 nucleotides read TGCAGTGCTAGCGGCGGGGGCCGGAGCTCCTACGAGCAGTACTTC. It specifies CSASGGGRSSYEQYF.

The chain is built from TRBV6-5 and TRBJ1-2, with 7 positions matching TRBD1. The CDR3 has 15 residues. Germline V CDR1 and CDR2: MNHEY, SVGAGI. J gave up 4 bases and V 3 bases, and 8 bases lay outside the gene matches. CDR3 in amino acids: CASSYSPDRIYGYTF. The CDR3 DNA sequence: TGTGCCAGCAGTTATTCTCCGGACAGGATCTATGGCTACACCTTC.

This chain joins TRBV6-5 and TRBJ1-6, with 11 bases that match TRBD1. This CDR3 has 15 amino acids. Germline CDR1 MNHEY, CDR2 SVGAGI. J lost 9 bases, V lost 2 bases, and 3 bases had no gene match. DNA for the CDR3: TGTGCCAGCAGTTACGGACAGGGGGCAGGTTCACCCCTCCACTTT. Translation: CASSYGQGAGSPLHF.

This clonotype was observed a handful of times. This sequence joins TRBV9 and TRBJ2-4; D unresolved. The CDR3 has 16 residues. The V and J ends lost 4 bases and 0 bases respectively, with 14 bases between them. The germline V gene has CDR1 SGDLS and CDR2 YYNGEE. The CDR3 region has the DNA TGTGCCAGCAGCCTTTCACCGAGGCTAGCCAAAAACATTCAGTACTTC. Protein product: CASSLSPRLAKNIQYF.

This clonotype was seen only a few times. V is TRBV7-9 and J is TRBJ2-5, with TRBD2 matching over 10 bases. Germline V gene data show CDR1 as SEHNR and CDR2 as FQNEAQ (reference sequence). Trimming removed 6 bases from V and 5 bases from J; junction bases left unmatched: 18. CDR3 length: 18 amino acids. Written as DNA, the CDR3 is TGTGCCAGCAGAGAGACAGCGGATAGCGGGGGGAGGCGTGAGACCCAGTACTTC. This codes for CASRETADSGGRRETQYF.

The chain is built from TRBV5-8 and TRBJ2-1; no firm D call. Trimming left V 6 bases short and J 10 bases short, with 14 bases between. Germline V gene data show CDR1 as SGHTS and CDR2 as YDEGEE. This CDR3 comprises 12 residues. The CDR3 loop reads CASTARRREQFF. The CDR3 bases are TGTGCCAGCACCGCCCGGCGTAGGGAGCAGTTCTTC.